This T cell receptor (beta chain) stems from a study of shared clonotypes between healthy human individuals. Study-wide findings and caveats: Collection of samples was limited to blood; tissue repertoires likely differ.

Donors included only healthy HIV-negative adults lacking recent acute infections or vaccinations. Without sorting, samples used tens of millions of PBMCs for genomic DNA. This clone has just one count. The target antigen is unknown. Original methodology: ImmunoSEQ junction-only sequences lacked quality scores, so their filtering differed. TCRdb keeps only in-frame clones here, not all; method: immunoSEQ multiplex PCR. D and trimming were read from the DNA, whereas the V and J calls and clone size are those reported in that table. In the table there are hundreds of thousands of clones, approximately 80% of which are singletons. The specimen was PBMCs. The origin of this receptor is a woman between 35 and 50 years old in good health. Some clones in this sample may be carry-over from other donors' samples.

The CDR3 protein is CASSVLPLGTSPYNEQFF. CDR3 nucleotides: TGTGCCAGCAGCGTCCTCCCGCTTGGGACTAGCCCTTACAATGAGCAGTTCTTC. This chain connects TRBV9 to TRBJ2-1; TRBD2 aligns across 9 bases. Germline V gene lookup returns CDR1 SGDLS and CDR2 YYNGEE. J was trimmed by 4 bases and V by 2 bases; bases with no gene match: 13. This CDR3 contains 18 residues.